This T cell receptor beta chain emerged from a study of cytomegalovirus exposure and HLA in healthy donors. 13 Jbeta primers and 60 Vbeta primers were used for the PCR. Profiled with immunoSEQ multiplex PCR; TCRdb holds only in-frame clones, not every one. The table has 150,000 or so clones, approximately 69% seen once. A remark on this clone: The antigen is not known.

The study, taken as a whole, reports: V- and J-gene trimming in TCR beta was tied to a missense DCLRE1C variant by an analysis performed later. DRB1 showed the most TCR associations and HLA-C the fewest in a later analysis, as rates varied by HLA locus.

J gave up 4 bases and V 2 bases, and 5 bases lay outside the gene matches. CDR1 is SNHLY and CDR2 is FYNNEI in the germline V gene. The CDR3 sequence is 15 residues long. The sequence was obtained from a man younger than 45 in good health and CMV-seronegative. Sequenced sample: PBMCs. The chain recombines TRBV2 with TRBJ1-1; 9 nucleotides agree with TRBD1. The CDR3 DNA reads as TGTGCCAGCAGTGAACCCGACAGGGGGTTCACTGAAGCTTTCTTT. Translating it yields CASSEPDRGFTEAFF.